The 12 T cell receptor beta chains given below trace back to one sample, sequenced in a study of identical twins. TCRdb recomputed calls from the 5' RACE reads with MiXCR, one row per CDR3 protein. The table shows over 600,000 distinct CDR3 sequences, with 21% occurring only once. The sample was also linked to a second study, of T cells expressing NK-cell markers.

The sequencing sample was made of PBMCs. These receptors all stem from a woman under 30 in good health.

V gene TRBV13 combines with J gene TRBJ2-3; 13 bases match TRBD2. J gave up 6 bases and V 5 bases, and 8 bases lay outside the gene matches. Germline lookup yields CDR1 PRHDT and CDR2 FYEKMQ (reference sequence). This CDR3 is built from 16 residues. The CDR3 region is CASSPRLAGGMDTQYF. The CDR3 DNA follows: TGTGCCAGCAGCCCCCGACTAGCGGGGGGCATGGATACGCAGTATTTT.

This clonotype was picked up many times. J is TRBJ2-7 and V is TRBV12-3 or TRBV12-4; D call uncertain. Trimming shortened V by 5 bases and J by 0 bases, and 11 bases separated the two germline ends. The length of the CDR3 is 14 residues. The DNA of the CDR3 is TGTGCCAGCAGTCCTCATGGAATCTCCTACGAGCAGTACTTC. Amino acids: CASSPHGISYEQYF.

This clonotype was seen ten or more times. CDR3 sequence (DNA): TGTGCCAGCAGTGACTCCCAGGGAGGGGGCACAGATACGCAGTATTTT. Encoded protein: CASSDSQGGGTDTQYF. The J gene is TRBJ2-3, the V gene TRBV6-4; 7 bases fit TRBD2. Germline values: CDR1 MRHNA, CDR2 SNTAGT. The CDR3 covers 16 residues. V trimming: 0 bases; J trimming: 1 base; junction bases outside the gene matches: 4.

The chain employs TRBV20-1 and TRBJ2-3; 7 bases line up with TRBD2. Germline CDR1 and CDR2: DFQATT and SNEGSKA (reference sequence). The length of the CDR3 is 13 residues. The CDR3: CGSSGKNTDTQYF. The CDR3 nucleotides are TGCGGCTCGAGCGGGAAGAACACAGATACGCAGTATTTT.

This clonotype has just a few counts. This chain connects TRBV29-1 to TRBJ1-4, with D possibly matching TRBD1 (5 bases). CDR3 size: 13 residues. Trimming left V 3 bases short and J 8 bases short, with 13 bases between. Looked up from germline, CDR1 is SQVTM and CDR2 is ANQGSEA. This CDR3 is CSVDAGVGEKLFF. CDR3 bases: TGCAGCGTTGATGCGGGGGTAGGAGAAAAACTGTTTTTT.

Only a few counts were recorded for this clonotype. V is TRBV12-3 or TRBV12-4 and J is TRBJ2-2; 9 bases agree with TRBD1. V was clipped by 6 bases and J by 3 bases; unmatched bases: 5. The CDR3 spans 15 residues. The CDR3 bases are TGTGCCAGCAGATTACAGGGGGCCTACACCGGGGAGCTGTTTTTT. Protein: CASRLQGAYTGELFF.

To note about this clonotype: The junction departs from the called germline gene at one end, perhaps through a read error. This CDR3 reads CASSLEQGTNGKLFF. The CDR3 nucleotides are TGTGCCAGCAGCTTAGAACAGGGGACTAATGGAAAACTGTTTTTT. The chain has TRBV7-9 and TRBJ1-4; the match to TRBD1 covers 7 bases. Germline lookup yields CDR1 SEHNR and CDR2 FQNEAQ (reference sequence). The CDR3 runs to 15 residues.

This clonotype came up a few times. The V call is TRBV7-3, the J call TRBJ2-3, with a tentative D call TRBD2 (7 bases). The germline V gene has CDR1 SGHTA and CDR2 FQGTGA. There are 16 residues in the CDR3. V lost 1 base and J lost 0, with 11 bases in between. The CDR3 bases are TGTGCCAGCAGCTTAAGGGGGGGCCTGAGCACAGATACGCAGTATTTT. It encodes CASSLRGGLSTDTQYF.

CDR3 bases: TGCAGCTCTGGGAGGGCGGGACAAGAGACCCAGTACTTC. This encodes CSSGRAGQETQYF. The genes are TRBV29-1 and TRBJ2-5; 7 nucleotides align to TRBD2. CDR1 and CDR2 (germline): SQVTM, ANQGSEA. The CDR3 covers 13 residues. Trimming took 8 bases from V and 2 from J; bases not matched to a gene: 8.

This clonotype was counted many times. The chain links TRBV12-3 or TRBV12-4 to TRBJ2-7; D unclear. CDR3 length: 12 residues. Trimming cost V 6 bases and J 3 bases, with 9 bases left between them. CDR3 residues: CASSSWVYEQYF. In DNA form, the CDR3 reads TGTGCCAGCAGCAGCTGGGTCTACGAGCAGTACTTC.

This chain connects TRBV4-1 to TRBJ2-1, with D possibly called TRBD1 or TRBD2 (5 bases each). This CDR3 comprises 14 residues. Trimming removed 4 bases at V and 7 bases at J, with 14 bases between. CDR1 MGHRA and CDR2 YSYEKL come from the germline V gene. CDR3 residues: CASSPKTGPNEQFF. The CDR3, as DNA: TGCGCCAGCAGCCCTAAGACGGGACCGAATGAGCAGTTCTTC.

The V call is TRBV12-3 or TRBV12-4, the J call TRBJ2-3, with D tentatively TRBD2 (6 bases). Trimming stripped 5 bases from V and 6 bases from J, with 27 bases between. CDR3 length equals 18 residues. The CDR3 region has the DNA TGTGCCAGCAGTCCCCCCGATATTAGGCGGGATCCCCCGGATACGCAGTATTTT. Protein: CASSPPDIRRDPPDTQYF.